The sequence of this T cell receptor beta chain was determined in a study of blood T cell repertoires in COVID-19. Study summary: The United States, Italy and Spain provided the acute and convalescent COVID-19 samples. Nucleic acid was either cDNA or gDNA, and it came from T cells, B-cell-depleted T cells, or PBMCs.

Original methodology: For nucleated cells, counts were estimated from reference gene primer amplification. The repertoire was sequenced with immunoSEQ multiplex PCR; TCRdb's copy has only in-frame clones and lacks some. V, J and clone size reflect that table, while D and trimming were determined from the DNA. The sample lists about 98,000 clones; 65% to 85% were seen once. The junction had 6 bases not matched to a gene; V was cut back by 5 bases and J by 8 bases. CDR1 and CDR2 (germline): SGHTA, FQGNSA. The CDR3 sequence is 14 residues long. Material for sequencing was peripheral blood. V usage is TRBV7-2 and J usage is TRBJ1-4, with TRBD1 matching over 9 bases. This TCR came from a woman older than 75 with acute or convalescent COVID-19. CDR3 nucleotides: TGTGCCAGCAGCCCCGGGACAGGGCACGAAAAACTGTTTTTT. Translation: CASSPGTGHEKLFF.